This is a list of T cell receptor beta chains from one sample in a study of blood T cell repertoires in COVID-19. Sequenced by immunoSEQ multiplex PCR; TCRdb stores in-frame clones only, minus some. The sample shows about 300,000 clones, 75% to 90% of them seen only once. The sequencing input was PBMCs or T cells enriched from blood (not recorded which). The receptors were sampled from a man in his sixties who had recovered from COVID-19. Both conserved end residues are part of each CDR3. The D gene is left open where the match is weak. Expanded clones are given a class, and other clones once, few, many or no size at all.

D,J,V,size,DNA,CDR3
TRBD2,TRBJ2-3,TRBV29-1,-,TGCAGCGTTGAAACTAGCGGGAGTGCGGATACGCAGTATTTT,CSVETSGSADTQYF
-,TRBJ2-5,TRBV30,once,TGTGCCTGGAGTATGGGGGGACTGCATCAAGAGACCCAGTACTTC,CAWSMGGLHQETQYF
TRBD1,TRBJ2-7,TRBV5-1,-,TGCGCCAGCTCGACCGGGACAGGATCCTACGAGCAGTACTTC,CASSTGTGSYEQYF
-,TRBJ1-3,TRBV11-2,-,TGTGCCAGCAGCTTAGTATCCGTTGGAAACACCATATATTTT,CASSLVSVGNTIYF
-,TRBJ1-1,TRBV5-1,-,TGCGCCAGCAGCTTGGTTGGAGGAGGGAACACTGAAGCTTTCTTT,CASSLVGGGNTEAFF
TRBD2,TRBJ2-1,TRBV5-1,-,TGCGCCAGCAGCTTGGCGGCGGGAGCCTACAATGAGCAGTTCTTC,CASSLAAGAYNEQFF
-,TRBJ1-1,TRBV18,-,TGTGCCAGCTCAACAGGGTTCAACACTGAAGCTTTCTTT,CASSTGFNTEAFF
-,TRBJ2-2,TRBV7-2,-,TGTGCCAGCAGCCGGCGGGGGAACACCGGGGAGCTGTTTTTT,CASSRRGNTGELFF
TRBD2,TRBJ2-1,TRBV29-1,-,TGCAGCGTTGCTAGCGGGAGCCCTAATTACAATGAGCAGTTCTTC,CSVASGSPNYNEQFF
TRBD1,TRBJ2-7,TRBV10-3,-,TGTGCCATCAGTGGGACAGGGGGGAACGAGCAGTACTTC,CAISGTGGNEQYF
TRBD1,TRBJ1-2,TRBV5-8,-,TGTGCCAGCAGGGACAGGGGCAGTGATGGCTACACCTTC,CASRDRGSDGYTF
TRBD1,TRBJ1-4,TRBV28,-,TGTGCCAGCAGTCCAGGACAGGGCCTGAATGAAAAACTGTTTTTT,CASSPGQGLNEKLFF
TRBD2,TRBJ2-3,TRBV5-1,-,TGCGCCAGCAGCCGTGCCGGGAGGGTATTTGGCGGCACAGATACGCAGTATTTT,CASSRAGRVFGGTDTQYF
TRBD1,TRBJ2-2,TRBV12-5,-,TGTGCTAGTGGTCTACAGGGGGCTGAGAACACCGGGGAGCTGTTTTTT,CASGLQGAENTGELFF
-,TRBJ2-5,TRBV2,-,TGTGCCAGCAGTGTGGAGATCGAGACCCAGTACTTC,CASSVEIETQYF
TRBD2,TRBJ2-2,TRBV15,-,TGTGCCACCAGCAGCGAAAGGACTAGAGTAAACACCGGGGAGCTGTTTTTT,CATSSERTRVNTGELFF